This passage covers 23 T cell receptor beta chains from one sample sequenced in a study of neurological immune-mediated disorders. TCRdb redid the calling of the 5' RACE reads with MiXCR, one entry per CDR3 protein. The table lists some 47,000 distinct CDR3 sequences, about 6.3% of them singletons. Sequenced material: CD4+ T cells from blood. The receptor set was obtained from a woman between 40 and 50 years old in good health.

This clonotype was seen at least ten times. The chain couples TRBV4-2 to TRBJ2-3, with 11 bases lining up with TRBD2. The CDR3 spans 16 residues. Germline assignment: CDR1 LGHNA and CDR2 YNFKEQ. With V trimmed by 3 bases and J by 5 bases, 7 bases remained unmatched. Here the CDR3 reads CASSHELAGGRDTQYF. The CDR3 nucleotides are TGTGCCAGCAGCCATGAATTAGCGGGAGGGCGAGATACGCAGTATTTT.

This clonotype was found many times. The chain employs TRBV6-5 and TRBJ1-3, with D unresolved. The V gene lost 6 bases and the J gene lost 0 bases, with 12 bases spanning the gap. In germline, CDR1 is MNHEY, CDR2 SVGAGI. The CDR3 has 15 residues. CDR3 residues: CASRDGVGSGNTIYF. In DNA, the CDR3 is TGTGCCAGCAGGGACGGGGTTGGCTCTGGAAACACCATATATTTT.

This clonotype appeared a few times. This CDR3 is CASSHSGTGPYNEQFF. CDR3 nucleotides: TGTGCCAGCAGCCATTCCGGGACAGGCCCCTACAATGAGCAGTTCTTC. The rearrangement links TRBV3-1 to TRBJ2-1; TRBD1 matches at 8 bases. CDR3 size: 16 residues. Germline V gene data show CDR1 as LGHDT and CDR2 as YNNKEL (reference sequence). Trimming at V came to 3 bases and at J to 2 bases, leaving 6 bases not matched to a gene.

This clonotype was seen at least ten times. This chain uses TRBV7-8 with TRBJ1-3, with 8 bases identical to TRBD1. V gave up 5 bases and J gave up 3 bases; unmatched junction bases: 6. CDR3 length: 15 amino acids. Germline V CDR1 and CDR2: SGHVS, FQNEAQ. The CDR3 bases are TGTGCCAGCAGCGACCAGGGGGCGAGTGGAAACACCATATATTTT. Amino acid sequence: CASSDQGASGNTIYF.

This clonotype was recorded at least ten times. This chain joins TRBV7-2 and TRBJ2-7; perhaps TRBD2 as D (6 bases). This CDR3 contains 14 residues. The germline CDR1 and CDR2 sequences are SGHTA and FQGNSA. The V gene lost 1 base and the J gene lost 6 bases, with 13 bases spanning the gap. CDR3 amino acids: CASSLGGTGLEQYF. In DNA, the CDR3 is TGTGCCAGCAGCTTAGGCGGGACTGGCCTCGAGCAGTACTTC.

The sample holds many counts of this clonotype. This may arise from a read error, as a much more abundant clone is one base away. The chain is built from TRBV25-1 and TRBJ1-1, with 8 positions matching TRBD1. The CDR3 runs to 14 residues. Germline V gene lookup returns CDR1 MGHDK and CDR2 SYGVNS. CDR3 bases: TGTGCCAACAGTCACAGGGGGGCGCGGACTGAAGCTTTCTTT. Protein product: CANSHRGARTEAFF.

This clonotype was detected many times. The V and J genes are TRBV6-5 and TRBJ1-3, with 9 bases fitting TRBD1. V trimming: 5 bases; J trimming: 7 bases; junction bases outside the gene matches: 6. In germline, CDR1 is MNHEY, CDR2 SVGAGI. The CDR3 totals 14 residues. Here the CDR3 DNA reads TGTGCCAGCAGTGTGACAGGGGGTTCCAACACCATATATTTT. Translation: CASSVTGGSNTIYF.

This clonotype has at least ten counts. The chain joins TRBV27 to TRBJ1-6; D possibly corresponds to TRBD1 (5 bases). This CDR3 is 14 amino acids long. V was clipped by 3 bases and J by 8 bases, with 11 bases between them. The germline gives CDR1 MNHEY, CDR2 SMNVEV (reference sequence). The CDR3, as DNA: TGTGCCAGCAGTTTCCAGGGCTCGGATTCACCCCTCCACTTT. Translation gives CASSFQGSDSPLHF.

Many counts were recorded for this clonotype. The V call is TRBV10-2, the J call TRBJ2-5; D gene ambiguous. Per the germline V gene, CDR1 is WSHSY and CDR2 is SAAADI. V was cut by 4 bases and J by 1 base, with 10 bases left in between. This CDR3 region has 14 residues. CDR3 DNA: TGCGCCAGCAGTGCGCGCGTAATCCAAGAGACCCAGTACTTC. As protein: CASSARVIQETQYF.

This clonotype has a count of ten or more. Here the CDR3 reads CASSEPGVYGYTF. CDR3 bases: TGTGCCAGCAGTGAACCAGGCGTCTATGGCTACACCTTC. The chain links TRBV2 to TRBJ1-2, with unresolved D. Deletions cut 2 bases from V and 4 bases from J, with 8 bases between. This CDR3 is built from 13 residues. Germline CDR1 SNHLY, CDR2 FYNNEI.

This clonotype has at least ten counts. This chain uses TRBV27 with TRBJ2-2; the D gene could be TRBD1 or TRBD2 (6 bases each). This CDR3 is built from 15 residues. CDR1 and CDR2 (germline): MNHEY, SMNVEV (reference sequence). Trimming cost V 6 bases and J 3 bases, with 14 bases left between them. Here the CDR3 DNA reads TGTGCCAGCAGCCCCAGGGGCGGGGACACCGGGGAGCTGTTTTTT. Translated: CASSPRGGDTGELFF.

This clonotype appeared many times. The rearrangement joins TRBV29-1 to TRBJ1-3; possible D gene TRBD1, 5 bases. The germline V and J ends were trimmed by 6 bases and 0 bases, with 9 bases remaining between them. Germline CDR1 reads SQVTM; CDR2 reads ANQGSEA. The CDR3 totals 13 residues. CDR3 coding DNA: TGCAGCGTATATGGGGGCTCTGGAAACACCATATATTTT. Translated, it gives CSVYGGSGNTIYF.

This clonotype was seen many times. The rearrangement joins TRBV29-1 to TRBJ2-1, with D uncertain. From germline, CDR1 is SQVTM and CDR2 ANQGSEA. The CDR3 runs to 13 residues. Trimming took off 2 bases at V and 0 bases at J, with 5 bases between the two ends. This CDR3 reads CSVEPHSYNEQFF. As DNA, the CDR3 is TGCAGCGTTGAACCACACTCCTACAATGAGCAGTTCTTC.

This clonotype was seen ten or more times. This chain connects TRBV4-1 to TRBJ2-2, with D tentatively TRBD1 (6 bases). The length of the CDR3 is 18 residues. The V gene's germline CDR1 is MGHRA and CDR2 YSYEKL. V was trimmed by 0 bases and J by 5 bases, leaving 19 bases between them. CDR3 region: CASSQDFTGGRGTGELFF. In DNA, the CDR3 is TGCGCCAGCAGCCAAGATTTTACGGGCGGTAGGGGGACCGGGGAGCTGTTTTTT.

The chain uses TRBV4-2 and TRBJ2-7; D call uncertain. CDR3 size: 13 residues. Germline loops: CDR1 LGHNA, CDR2 YNFKEQ. With 4 bases removed from V and 5 bases from J, the gap between germline ends came to 12 bases. In DNA form, the CDR3 reads TGTGCCAGCAGCCCGTTCATGTTCGACGAGCAGTACTTC. Protein: CASSPFMFDEQYF.

This clonotype was detected ten times or more. The rearrangement uses TRBV7-9 and TRBJ2-5; no reliable D call. Trimming took 5 bases from V and 1 from J, leaving 14 bases between them. Per germline, CDR1 SEHNR and CDR2 FQNEAQ (reference sequence). The CDR3 loop spans 15 amino acids. CDR3 sequence: CASSRTSSLQETQYF. The CDR3 DNA reads TGTGCCAGCAGCCGCACGTCAAGCCTCCAAGAGACCCAGTACTTC.

This clonotype was recorded many times. V usage is TRBV3-1 and J usage is TRBJ2-3; D gene unclear. The CDR3 has 14 amino acids. Trimming stripped 4 bases from V and 0 bases from J, with 8 bases between. The germline V gene has CDR1 LGHDT and CDR2 YNNKEL (reference sequence). The CDR3 reads CASSPAMSTDTQYF. DNA of the CDR3: TGTGCCAGCAGCCCGGCCATGAGCACAGATACGCAGTATTTT.

This clonotype has ten or more counts. This CDR3 reads CASSPQTGWGYTF. The CDR3 DNA reads TGTGCCAGCAGCCCCCAGACAGGATGGGGCTACACCTTC. The J gene is TRBJ1-2, the V gene TRBV7-2; a possible D gene is TRBD1 (6 bases). The CDR3 totals 13 residues. V was shortened by 5 bases and J by 8 bases, with 15 bases between the two germline ends. Germline V gene sequence: CDR1 SGHTA, CDR2 FQGNSA.

This clonotype was detected ten times or more. This chain joins TRBV24-1 and TRBJ2-3; TRBD1 aligns across 8 bases. The germline V gene has CDR1 KGHDR and CDR2 SFDVKD. After removal of 7 bases from V and 2 bases from J, the junction contained 7 bases not matched to a gene. The CDR3 has 15 residues. CDR3 DNA sequence: TGTGCCACCAGCGGGCAGGGGGCTTCCACAGATACGCAGTATTTT. Protein: CATSGQGASTDTQYF.

This clonotype has at least ten counts. The V and J genes are TRBV20-1 and TRBJ2-2; possibly TRBD2 for D (6 bases). The CDR3 consists of 14 residues. Germline-derived CDR1 and CDR2 are DFQATT and SNEGSKA (reference sequence). With 3 bases removed from V and 2 bases from J, the gap between germline ends came to 10 bases. CDR3 sequence: CSARGTSNTGELFF. CDR3 nucleotides: TGCAGTGCTAGGGGGACTTCCAACACCGGGGAGCTGTTTTTT.

This clonotype was counted at least ten times. V and J are TRBV10-3 and TRBJ2-7; tentatively, D is TRBD1 (7 bases). Germline CDR1 ENHRY, CDR2 SYGVKD. There are 15 residues in the CDR3. Trimming removed 2 bases from V and 2 bases from J, with 13 bases in between. As DNA, the CDR3 is TGTGCCATCAGTGAGGGGGGGCAGGGGGCCTACGAGCAGTACTTC. Translation gives CAISEGGQGAYEQYF.

This clonotype was seen many times. The V call is TRBV7-2, the J call TRBJ2-3; D unresolved. The germline V and J ends were trimmed by 5 bases and 6 bases, with 15 bases remaining between them. There are 14 residues in the CDR3. Germline V CDR1 and CDR2: SGHTA, FQGNSA. CDR3 loop: CASSPEGPPDTQYF. As DNA, the CDR3 is TGTGCCAGCAGCCCAGAAGGGCCGCCGGATACGCAGTATTTT.

The chain employs TRBV11-2 and TRBJ2-1; 14 nucleotides match TRBD2. The J segment lost 8 bases and the V segment lost 0 bases, leaving 9 bases of the junction unmatched. Per the germline V gene, CDR1 is SGHAT and CDR2 is FQNNGV. The CDR3 contains 18 residues. The CDR3 sequence: CASSLDHHGTSGSDEQFF. The CDR3 coding sequence is TGTGCCAGCAGCTTAGATCATCATGGGACTAGCGGGAGCGATGAGCAGTTCTTC.